One and the same sample provided the 2 T cell receptor beta chains below, sequenced in a study of blood T cells in healthy people across ages. Primers used in a second PCR of about 7 to 12 cycles were a sample-barcoded 5' primer and a J-beta primer mix. Each CDR3 protein gets one entry after TCRdb re-called the 5' RACE reads with MiXCR. The data contain around 1,500,000 distinct CDR3 sequences, 28% of them singletons. Sequenced sample: blood. These receptors originate from a woman aged 30 to 39 in good health.

This clonotype was observed a handful of times. The chain couples TRBV12-3 or TRBV12-4 to TRBJ1-2, with a weak D call TRBD1 (5 bases). The CDR3 has 12 residues. V was cut by 6 bases and J by 8 bases, with 13 bases left in between. The CDR3 here is CASSHQGQGYTF. The CDR3 bases are TGTGCCAGCAGCCATCAGGGCCAGGGCTACACCTTC.

Regarding this clonotype: At one end the junction does not follow the germline gene, possibly because of a read error. This chain uses TRBV11-1 with TRBJ2-3; 8 bases line up with TRBD2. The length of the CDR3 is 16 residues. Germline values: CDR1 SGHAT, CDR2 FQDESV (reference sequence). CDR3 protein: CAGSQYTGGPTNTQYF. The DNA of the CDR3 is TGTGCCGGCAGCCAGTACACGGGGGGGCCTACGAATACGCAGTATTTT.